One and the same sample provided the 15 T cell receptor beta chains below, sequenced in a study of patients and donors after allogeneic stem cell transplantation. MiXCR was run by TCRdb on the RT-PCR reads, yielding one entry per CDR3 protein. The sample lists under 200,000 distinct CDR3 sequences, approximately 31% seen once, with around 3% in the top ten. Sequenced material: blood, either unsorted or a sorted T cell fraction (not recorded which). Every receptor here comes from a human donor who was either an allogeneic HSCT recipient or a stem cell or donor lymphocyte infusion donor (not recorded which). It is not recorded whose cells these are; they may come from a transplant donor.

The chain uses TRBV21-1 and TRBJ2-6. TRBV21-1 is given as a pseudogene. The CDR3 covers 17 residues. The chain's CDR3 is CASSKTGRKSGANVLTF. For the CDR3, the DNA is TGTGCCAGCAGCAAAACGGGCAGGAAGTCTGGGGCCAACGTCCTGACTTTC.

This clonotype was observed many times. The V call is TRBV6-5, the J call TRBJ1-2; the match to TRBD1 covers 7 bases. The germline CDR1 and CDR2 sequences are MNHEY and SVGAGI. V dropped 5 bases and J dropped 0; count of bases not matched to a gene: 9. There are 16 residues in the CDR3. CDR3 sequence (DNA): TGTGCCAGCAGTCGAAAGAACCAGGGGGCTAACTATGGCTACACCTTC. Its translation: CASSRKNQGANYGYTF.

This chain connects TRBV5-1 to TRBJ2-1, with D perhaps assigned TRBD1 or TRBD2 (6 bases each). The CDR3 covers 20 residues. Trimming removed 1 base at V and 0 bases at J, with 23 bases between. The germline V gene encodes CDR1 SGHRS and CDR2 YFSETQ. CDR3 nucleotides: TGCGCCAGCAGCTTGAAAGGGGGGCAGGGTGGCTCCGGCTCCTACAATGAGCAGTTCTTC. Protein: CASSLKGGQGGSGSYNEQFF.

The V gene is TRBV2, the J gene TRBJ2-2; TRBD2 aligns across 10 bases. Germline V gene lookup returns CDR1 SNHLY and CDR2 FYNNEI. J was trimmed by 3 bases and V by 6 bases; bases with no gene match: 1. The CDR3 totals 14 residues. This CDR3 is CASRGLADTGELFF. The DNA of the CDR3 is TGTGCCAGCAGAGGACTAGCGGACACCGGGGAGCTGTTTTTT. The whole variable domain, filled in from reference TRBV2 and TRBJ2-2, reads EPEVTQTPSHQVTQMGQEVILRCVPISNHLYFYWYRQILGQKVEFLVSFYNNEISEKSEIFDDQFSVERPDGSNFTLKIRSTKLEDSAMYFCASRGLADTGELFFGEGSRLTVL.

The chain has TRBV7-9 and TRBJ2-5; D not resolved. The ends were cut back, 3 bases at V and 1 base at J, with 9 bases in the middle. The CDR3 consists of 14 residues. The germline V gene encodes CDR1 SEHNR and CDR2 FQNEAQ (reference sequence). The CDR3 nucleotides are TGTGCCAGCAGCTTCGGAAATCTCCAAGAGACCCAGTACTTC. It encodes CASSFGNLQETQYF.

This rearrangement joins TRBV10-3 to TRBJ1-1, with D possibly matching TRBD1 (5 bases). The length of the CDR3 is 13 residues. Trimming removed 0 bases from V and 8 bases from J, with 10 bases in between. Germline V gene sequence: CDR1 ENHRY, CDR2 SYGVKD. The CDR3 DNA is TGTGCCATCAGTGAGTCATTAAAGGGGGAAGCTTTCTTT. Its protein is CAISESLKGEAFF.

This clonotype came up many times. The chain couples TRBV10-3 to TRBJ1-4, with a tentative D call TRBD1 (6 bases). V lost 3 bases and J 8 bases, leaving 13 bases between the germline ends. Germline V lookup: CDR1 ENHRY, CDR2 SYGVKD. The CDR3 consists of 14 residues. The chain's CDR3 is CAISDPRGGEKLFF. The CDR3, as DNA: TGTGCCATCAGTGACCCCAGGGGTGGGGAAAAACTGTTTTTT.

This clonotype was picked up a small number of times. The V call is TRBV5-1, the J call TRBJ2-7, with D possibly being TRBD2 (6 bases). The V and J ends lost 4 bases and 5 bases respectively, with 19 bases between them. The germline CDR1 and CDR2 sequences are SGHRS and YFSETQ. The CDR3 is 15 residues long. The CDR3 here is CASSIDNGSGNEQYF. The CDR3 nucleotides read TGCGCCAGCAGCATCGATAACGGGAGTGGGAACGAGCAGTACTTC. Full variable domain (missing parts from reference TRBV5-1 and TRBJ2-7): KAGVTQTPRYLIKTRGQQVTLSCSPISGHRSVSWYQQTPGQGLQFLFEYFSETQRNKGNFPGRFSGRQFSNSRSEMNVSTLELGDSALYLCASSIDNGSGNEQYFGPGTRLTVT.

In its sample, this clonotype was seen many times. The CDR3 DNA reads TGTGCCAGCAGACGGGACGCAGCTGGGGGTACTGAAGCTTTCTTT. Protein product: CASRRDAAGGTEAFF. The rearrangement joins TRBV12-3 or TRBV12-4 to TRBJ1-1, with TRBD1 as a possible D gene (5 bases). Deletions cut 6 bases from V and 5 bases from J, with 19 bases between. CDR3 size: 15 residues.

This chain uses TRBV28 with TRBJ2-3; the D is unclear. This CDR3 has 12 amino acids. Germline assignment: CDR1 MDHEN and CDR2 SYDVKM. V lost 5 bases and J 4 bases, leaving 7 bases between the germline ends. CDR3 in amino acids: CASSPSSDTQYF. The CDR3 bases are TGTGCCAGCAGTCCCTCTTCAGATACGCAGTATTTT.

The chain joins TRBV7-9 to TRBJ1-1, with D hard to call. The CDR3 is made up of 14 amino acids. Trimming took 2 bases from V and 1 from J, leaving 8 bases between them. Germline-derived CDR1 and CDR2 are SEHNR and FQNEAQ (reference sequence). CDR3 DNA: TGTGCCAGCAGCTTAAGGCAGAAGAACACTGAAGCTTTCTTT. As protein: CASSLRQKNTEAFF.

Notes on this clonotype: A much more abundant neighbour one base away suggests this may be a read error. The rearrangement uses TRBV20-1 and TRBJ1-5; D remains unclear. Trimming pared 4 bases from V and 5 bases from J, leaving 12 bases between. Germline V gene data show CDR1 as DFQATT and CDR2 as SNEGSKA (reference sequence). This CDR3 region has 13 residues. In DNA form, the CDR3 reads TGCAGTGCTATGAGGGATTTAGATCAGCCCCAGCATTTT. Translated: CSAMRDLDQPQHF.

V and J are TRBV12-3 or TRBV12-4 and TRBJ2-1; D may be TRBD1 or TRBD2 (6 bases each). The V gene lost 7 bases and the J gene lost 8 bases, with 21 bases spanning the gap. The CDR3 contains 15 residues. The CDR3 sequence: CASTSLRGRPDEQFF. The DNA of the CDR3 is TGTGCCAGCACCTCCCTGAGGGGGAGGCCGGATGAGCAGTTCTTC.

The chain has TRBV20-1 and TRBJ2-1; 11 nucleotides agree with TRBD2. CDR1 is DFQATT, CDR2 SNEGSKA, per germline (reference sequence). The CDR3 loop spans 19 amino acids. Trimming removed 0 bases from V and 5 bases from J; junction bases left unmatched: 15. The CDR3 nucleotides read TGCAGTGCTAGAGATCTGACTAGCGGGACTCTTTGGGGGGACAATGAGCAGTTCTTC. Its translation: CSARDLTSGTLWGDNEQFF.

This clonotype has a handful of counts. The rearrangement joins TRBV7-9 to TRBJ1-2; D gene ambiguous. The CDR3 is 13 residues long. Germline-derived CDR1 and CDR2 are SEHNR and FQNEAQ (reference sequence). The V end lost 7 bases, the J end lost 4 bases, and 13 bases lay between the germline ends. This CDR3 is CASTSVVPYGYTF. In nucleotides, the CDR3 is TGTGCCAGCACCTCCGTGGTACCCTATGGCTACACCTTC.